Each of the 32 T cell receptor beta chains below was sequenced from the same sample in a study of regulatory T cells in long-lasting Graves disease. Time point in this sample: newly diagnosed GD, antithyroid drugs for less than 3 months. PBMC-extracted RNA yielded the TCR library. According to the study, TCR beta libraries were built with iRepertoire HTBI primers and CDR3-region Arm-PCR. TCRdb redid the calling of the multiplex PCR reads with MiXCR, one entry per CDR3 protein. The sample shows 400,000 to 500,000 distinct CDR3 sequences, about 15% of them seen only once. The data were also submitted as part of a second study, on T cells in Graves' hyperthyroidism and ophthalmopathy.

This sample comprised peripheral blood mononuclear cells (PBMCs), obtained at new diagnosis, from a patient treated with antithyroid drugs. The origin of the receptors is a woman aged 18-35 years with Graves disease.

A single count supports this clonotype. Just one base apart from a much larger clone, this may be a read error. The chain uses TRBV28 and TRBJ1-6; 11 bases are a match to TRBD1. Germline CDR1 reads MDHEN; CDR2 reads SYDVKM. CDR3 length: 13 amino acids. The chain's CDR3 is CASAGQGGSPPHF. Written as DNA, the CDR3 is TGTGCCAGCGCGGGACAGGGGGGATCACCCCCCCACTTT.

The table lists this clonotype with many counts. This sequence joins TRBV7-3 and TRBJ2-1; D is perhaps TRBD2 (6 bases). There are 14 residues in the CDR3. Per germline, CDR1 SGHTA and CDR2 FQGTGA. With 2 bases removed from V and 5 bases from J, the gap between germline ends came to 10 bases. The CDR3 protein is CASSLAGRDNEQFF. CDR3 nucleotide sequence: TGTGCCAGCAGCTTAGCGGGACGAGACAATGAGCAGTTCTTC.

Concerning this clonotype: A much larger clone differs from this one at a single base, so this may be a read error. This chain connects TRBV11-2 to TRBJ2-3; 9 bases are shared with TRBD2. The J call could be wrong; TRBJ2-5 is a better fit for the DNA end. Germline lookup yields CDR1 SGHAT and CDR2 FQNNGV. The CDR3 has 14 residues. CDR3 in amino acids: CTSSVAGVGRDQYF. CDR3 DNA sequence: TGTACCAGCAGTGTAGCGGGAGTCGGACGGGACCAGTACTTC.

The sample holds many counts of this clonotype. J is TRBJ2-1 and V is TRBV27; 14 bases align to TRBD2. The V gene end was trimmed by 3 bases and the J gene end by 2 bases; junction bases not matched to a gene: 3. The germline V gene has CDR1 MNHEY and CDR2 SMNVEV (reference sequence). There are 17 residues in the CDR3. CDR3 amino acids: CASSLGLAGVPYNEQFF. The CDR3 region has the DNA TGTGCCAGCAGTTTGGGACTAGCGGGAGTTCCCTACAATGAGCAGTTCTTC.

This clonotype was observed many times. V usage is TRBV7-2 and J usage is TRBJ2-7, with 8 nucleotides matching TRBD1. V shed 2 bases, J shed 3 bases, and the junction held 3 bases outside the gene matches. Germline V gene lookup returns CDR1 SGHTA and CDR2 FQGNSA. This CDR3 has 14 amino acids. The CDR3 nucleotides are TGTGCCAGCAGCTTATATGGGACAGGCTACGAGCAGTACTTC. Protein product: CASSLYGTGYEQYF.

At least ten counts were recorded for this clonotype. This chain joins TRBV7-9 and TRBJ2-1; TRBD1 agrees at 9 bases. CDR3 size: 15 residues. CDR1 is SEHNR and CDR2 is FQNEAQ in the germline V gene (reference sequence). Trimming at V came to 2 bases and at J to 4 bases, leaving 3 bases not matched to a gene. The CDR3 DNA is TGTGCCAGCAGCTTAAGACAGGGGGATTACAATGAGCAGTTCTTC. Translated, it gives CASSLRQGDYNEQFF.

This clonotype was counted between two and nine times. The V gene is TRBV27, the J gene TRBJ2-5; TRBD2 matches at 12 bases. CDR1 MNHEY and CDR2 SMNVEV come from the germline V gene (reference sequence). V shed 11 bases and J 5 bases; nucleotides not matched to a gene: 12. This CDR3 comprises 15 residues. The CDR3 nucleotides read TGTGCCTCAAGACTAGCGGGAGCGGGTACGGAGACCCAGTACTTC. Encoded protein: CASRLAGAGTETQYF.

In the case of this clonotype: Being one base from a much bigger clone, this may be a read error. The rearrangement joins TRBV28 to TRBJ1-1, with a tentative D call TRBD1 (5 bases). V shed 4 bases and J shed 5 bases, with 23 bases lying between them. CDR1 and CDR2 (germline): MDHEN, SYDVKM. The CDR3 loop spans 17 amino acids. The CDR3 is CASSSPTRVGLRTEAFF. The CDR3 DNA follows: TGTGCCAGCAGTTCACCAACCCGGGTGGGACTGAGAACTGAAGCTTTCTTT.

The V call is TRBV28, the J call TRBJ2-5; no clear D. With 3 bases removed from V and 2 bases from J, the gap between germline ends came to 10 bases. This CDR3 comprises 14 residues. Per the germline V gene, CDR1 is MDHEN and CDR2 is SYDVKM. CDR3 coding DNA: TGTGCCAGCAGTTTTGAGCAGGTTCAAGAGACCCAGTACTTC. Translation: CASSFEQVQETQYF. Full variable domain (missing parts from reference TRBV28 and TRBJ2-5): DVKVTQSSRYLVKRTGEKVFLECVQDMDHENMFWYRQDPGLGLRLIYFSYDVKMKEKGDIPEGYSVSREKKERFSLILESASTNQTSMYLCASSFEQVQETQYFGPGTRLLVL.

This clonotype was seen at least ten times. The chain joins TRBV4-2 to TRBJ2-2; 9 nucleotides line up with TRBD2. The V segment lost 3 bases and the J segment 7 bases; nucleotides outside the gene matches: 6. Per germline, CDR1 LGHNA and CDR2 YNFKEQ. The CDR3 spans 15 residues. The CDR3 DNA reads TGTGCCAGCAGCCAGGAAAATAGCGGGGGCGGGGAGCTGTTTTTT. Amino acid sequence: CASSQENSGGGELFF.

This clonotype was recorded at least ten times. The chain couples TRBV7-3 to TRBJ2-3, with TRBD2 matching over 14 bases. This CDR3 is 18 amino acids long. The germline V gene has CDR1 SGHTA and CDR2 FQGTGA. V dropped 2 bases and J dropped 1; count of bases not matched to a gene: 5. This CDR3 reads CASSLGTSGSGGTDTQYF. The CDR3 DNA is TGTGCCAGCAGCTTAGGGACTAGCGGGAGTGGGGGCACAGATACGCAGTATTTT.

J is TRBJ2-5 and V is TRBV29-1; TRBD1 agrees at 8 bases. J was trimmed by 6 bases and V by 4 bases; bases with no gene match: 7. The CDR3 has 13 residues. In germline, CDR1 is SQVTM, CDR2 ANQGSEA. CDR3 sequence reads: CSVGDRGGKTQYF. CDR3 DNA: TGCAGCGTTGGAGACAGGGGCGGTAAGACCCAGTACTTC.

This rearrangement joins TRBV20-1 to TRBJ2-7, with 10 bases that match TRBD1. Germline CDR1 DFQATT, CDR2 SNEGSKA (reference sequence). The V segment lost 1 base and the J segment 6 bases; nucleotides outside the gene matches: 3. The CDR3 is made up of 13 amino acids. CDR3 sequence: CSARVTGGGEQYF. CDR3 nucleotide sequence: TGCAGTGCTAGAGTGACAGGGGGCGGCGAGCAGTACTTC.

This clonotype showed up many times. The V and J genes are TRBV7-2 and TRBJ2-5; D is possibly TRBD1 (6 bases). Germline V gene lookup returns CDR1 SGHTA and CDR2 FQGNSA. Between the trimmed V and J ends, which lost 3 bases and 4 bases, there was a span of 15 bases. This CDR3 comprises 15 residues. CDR3 DNA: TGTGCCAGCAGCTTCCACAGGGCAGCTAGAGAGACCCAGTACTTC. Residues: CASSFHRAARETQYF.

This chain connects TRBV7-6 to TRBJ2-1; D gene unclear. The CDR3 is 16 residues long. Trimming removed 2 bases from V and 2 bases from J, with 13 bases in between. Germline-derived CDR1 and CDR2 are SGHVS and FNYEAQ. CDR3 protein: CASSLLSSLTYNEQFF. The DNA of the CDR3 is TGTGCCAGCAGCTTACTGAGTTCCTTAACCTACAATGAGCAGTTCTTC.

This clonotype occurred many times. The chain recombines TRBV5-5 with TRBJ1-1, with 7 nucleotides matching TRBD1. CDR3 size: 13 residues. V lost 0 bases and J lost 11; bases outside the gene matches: 7. Germline-derived CDR1 and CDR2 are SGHKS and YYEKEE (reference sequence). The CDR3 spells CASSLAPGGRAFF. CDR3 nucleotide sequence: TGTGCCAGCAGCTTGGCTCCAGGGGGTCGTGCTTTCTTT. Full variable domain (missing parts from reference TRBV5-5 and TRBJ1-1): DAGVTQSPTHLIKTRGQQVTLRCSPISGHKSVSWYQQVLGQGPQFIFQYYEKEERGRGNFPDRFSARQFPNYSSELNVNALLLGDSALYLCASSLAPGGRAFFGQGTRLTVV.

V gene TRBV9 combines with J gene TRBJ2-1, with TRBD2 identical over 7 bases. Losses at the gene ends were 6 bases for V and 8 bases for J; bases not matched to a gene: 11. Germline V gene lookup returns CDR1 SGDLS and CDR2 YYNGEE. The CDR3 contains 14 residues. The chain's CDR3 is CASTLGLVTDEQFF. DNA for the CDR3: TGTGCCAGCACTCTCGGACTAGTTACCGATGAGCAGTTCTTC.

The chain combines TRBV27 with TRBJ2-1; 11 positions agree with TRBD2. V shed 2 bases, J shed 5 bases, and the junction held 8 bases outside the gene matches. CDR3 size: 17 residues. Germline lookup yields CDR1 MNHEY and CDR2 SMNVEV (reference sequence). The CDR3 nucleotides are TGTGCCAGCAGTTTAAGGCGTAGCGGGAGGGACAACAATGAGCAGTTCTTC. This sequence encodes CASSLRRSGRDNNEQFF.

This clonotype was seen a few times. This chain uses TRBV11-3 with TRBJ1-5; no reliable D call. Trimming took off 9 bases at V and 4 bases at J, with 13 bases between the two ends. The CDR3 runs 13 residues. The V gene's germline CDR1 is SGHNT and CDR2 YENEEA. The CDR3 DNA reads as TGTGCCAGAAGGACCGCGCGAAATCAGCCCCAGCATTTT. The encoded protein is CARRTARNQPQHF.

This clonotype turned up a few times. The chain is built from TRBV5-1 and TRBJ2-7; D possibly corresponds to TRBD1 (5 bases). This CDR3 has 15 residues. CDR1 is SGHRS, CDR2 YFSETQ, per germline. Trimming shortened V by 5 bases and J by 2 bases, and 17 bases separated the two germline ends. Written as DNA, the CDR3 is TGCGCCAGCAGTTTTACAGAAGACAGTCCCTACGAGCAGTACTTC. It codes for CASSFTEDSPYEQYF.

This clonotype was seen at least ten times. The chain recombines TRBV11-2 with TRBJ2-1; D remains unclear. The CDR3 is made up of 14 amino acids. Looked up from germline, CDR1 is SGHAT and CDR2 is FQNNGV. V was shortened by 3 bases and J by 0 bases, with 6 bases between the two germline ends. The CDR3 here is CASSFGVSYNEQFF. The CDR3 region has the DNA TGTGCCAGCAGCTTTGGCGTCTCCTACAATGAGCAGTTCTTC.

This clonotype was picked up many times. The chain recombines TRBV29-1 with TRBJ2-1; no reliable D call. The CDR3 covers 13 residues. V dropped 4 bases and J dropped 4 bases, with 11 bases sitting between them. CDR1 and CDR2 from the germline V gene are SQVTM and ANQGSEA. CDR3 in amino acids: CSVARGVYNEQFF. The CDR3 coding sequence is TGCAGCGTTGCGCGCGGAGTATACAATGAGCAGTTCTTC.

V and J are TRBV28 and TRBJ2-7, with D uncertain. Germline V gives CDR1 MDHEN, CDR2 SYDVKM. The CDR3 has 14 residues. The germline V and J ends were trimmed by 1 base and 2 bases, with 9 bases remaining between them. The CDR3 sequence is CASSLFGNPYEQYF. The CDR3 coding sequence is TGTGCCAGCAGTTTATTTGGGAATCCCTACGAGCAGTACTTC.

This clonotype was recorded many times. The rearrangement joins TRBV3-1 to TRBJ2-7, with 7 bases matching TRBD2. Per germline, CDR1 LGHDT and CDR2 YNNKEL (reference sequence). This CDR3 has 15 amino acids. V lost 0 bases, J lost 2 bases, and 4 bases stayed unmatched. CDR3 DNA: TGTGCCAGCAGCCAAGATATCGGACTAGCCTACGAGCAGTACTTC. It codes for CASSQDIGLAYEQYF.

The chain joins TRBV20-1 to TRBJ2-2; the D gene is possibly TRBD2 (5 bases). Germline lookup yields CDR1 DFQATT and CDR2 SNEGSKA (reference sequence). This CDR3 has 15 amino acids. V gave up 5 bases and J gave up 3 bases, with 16 bases separating them. The CDR3 nucleotides read TGCAGTGCTTCCGGACTCATCTTCGACACCGGGGAGCTGTTTTTT. It yields the protein CSASGLIFDTGELFF.

Comment on this clonotype: The germline gene is not matched at one end of the junction; a read error may be the cause. V gene TRBV11-3 combines with J gene TRBJ1-5; D perhaps matches TRBD1 (5 bases). The germline V gene has CDR1 SGHNT and CDR2 YENEEA. This CDR3 is 17 amino acids long. The CDR3 region is CACSLDTGRGANQPQHF. The CDR3 DNA reads TGTGCCTGCAGCTTAGACACGGGACGCGGGGCCAATCAGCCCCAGCATTTT.

Regarding this clonotype: This clone may be a read error of a much larger clone one base away. V usage is TRBV12-3 or TRBV12-4 and J usage is TRBJ2-4; TRBD2 is a possible D gene (6 bases). V was shortened by 3 bases and J by 1 base, with 7 bases between the two germline ends. The length of the CDR3 is 14 residues. DNA of the CDR3: TGTGCCAGCAGTTTTCGGGGGGCCAAAAACATTCAGTACTTC. Translated, it gives CASSFRGAKNIQYF.

This clonotype was observed at least ten times. The chain employs TRBV2 and TRBJ1-5; 8 bases agree with TRBD1. CDR3 length equals 15 residues. V gave up 6 bases and J gave up 2 bases; unmatched junction bases: 6. The germline gives CDR1 SNHLY, CDR2 FYNNEI. Written as DNA, the CDR3 is TGTGCCAGCAGCCCTGGGACAGGTCGCAATCAGCCCCAGCATTTT. As protein: CASSPGTGRNQPQHF.

The CDR3 DNA is TGTGCCAGCACCTACGGGGCTTACACTGAAGCTTTCTTT. The encoded protein is CASTYGAYTEAFF. This chain connects TRBV6-2 or TRBV6-3 to TRBJ1-1, with D possibly being TRBD1 (5 bases). Germline CDR1 and CDR2: MNHEY and SVGEGT. Trimming cost V 7 bases and J 3 bases, with 12 bases left between them. The CDR3 contains 13 residues.

This clonotype turned up a few times. V usage is TRBV2 and J usage is TRBJ2-5; 12 nucleotides line up with TRBD2. This CDR3 is 15 amino acids long. The germline gives CDR1 SNHLY, CDR2 FYNNEI. V trimming: 5 bases; J trimming: 5 bases; junction bases outside the gene matches: 6. The CDR3 DNA is TGTGCCAGCAGTTTGACTAGCGGGAGTTCGGAGACCCAGTACTTC. It specifies CASSLTSGSSETQYF.

This clonotype came up a few times. The V and J genes are TRBV12-3 or TRBV12-4 and TRBJ1-3; a possible D gene is TRBD1 (5 bases). The length of the CDR3 is 15 residues. V was pared by 7 bases and J by 2 bases, with 15 bases between. The chain's CDR3 is CASTLTGGAGNTIYF. CDR3 in DNA: TGTGCCAGCACCCTTACCGGGGGGGCTGGAAACACCATATATTTT.

To note about this clonotype: The CDR3 does not close with the conserved phenylalanine or tryptophan, likely indicating a read error. No DNA is shown, since the ends of the CDR3 on it are uncertain; the CDR3 is the one TCRdb lists. The chain carries TRBV7-2 and TRBJ2-1; the table calls TRBD2, which could not be checked here. Germline V gene sequence: CDR1 SGHTA, CDR2 FQGNSA. Inclusive of both ends, the CDR3 amounts to 8 amino acids. CDR3 sequence reads: CASSLVAG.